A single TCR beta chain is shown here with its context. The antigen it binds to is not known. Per-base qualities were not stored, and no clone one base away is much larger. The data are from a study of tumor-infiltrating lymphocytes in primary liver carcinoma (dated by TCRdb to between 2016 and 2019). Some background on the complete study: Of the five patients, three men and two women aged 30 to 69 years, four had hepatocellular carcinoma and one had combined HCC and intrahepatic cholangiocarcinoma. The tumors of the five patients were staged as T1-T3 N0M0, with maximum diameters ranging from roughly 4 to 10 cm. Roughly 3.65 to 7.13 million productive TCRbeta reads were obtained per sample, and no significant difference in read depth was found between tissue types. The study combined TCRbeta repertoire sequencing, expression microarrays and whole-exome sequencing across five regions of each liver tumor, with adjacent normal tissue and blood. A total of roughly 35 specimens from 5 patients went through TCRbeta repertoire sequencing, namely 25 tumor regions, 5 adjacent noncancerous liver tissues and 5 peripheral blood samples. To link TCRbeta repertoire diversity to the local molecular phenotype, the 20 to 30 tumor region samples were profiled with Agilent mRNA microarrays. Repertoires from technical replicates were highly reproducible, with mean shared-clone rates about 0.91 and correlation coefficients above 0.95.

A constant-region primer and ProtoScript II reverse transcriptase were used to reverse-transcribe TCRbeta-specific cDNA from roughly 0.55 ug total RNA. Construction of the TCRbeta libraries relied on three nested rounds of multiplex PCR, following a slightly modified ARM-PCR procedure. Multiplex TRBV1-TRBV30 forward primers and a Cbeta reverse primer were used in the first two PCR rounds, each of which was run for about 10 cycles. A final 25-cycle PCR with Deep VentR polymerase added sample barcodes and Illumina adapters. Amplicons of 200-500 bp were gel-purified with a QIAquick gel extraction kit before sequencing. An Illumina HiSeq 2500 was used to sequence the TCRbeta amplicons, generating 250-bp paired-end reads. Processing in the source paper ran as follows. Trimmomatic v0.33 was used to quality-trim the reads, and FLASH v1.2.11 was used to merge paired reads so that full CDR3 sequences could be recovered. V, D and J germline segments were assigned to the rearranged TCRbeta sequences by MiGEC v1.2.1b. Clonotype statistics, along with Shannon-Wiener diversity indices, were calculated using VDJtools v1.0.0. Except for diversity analysis, only the 250 most abundant clonotypes of each sample were used in subsequent analyses to reduce sampling bias. TCRdb reworked the public reads: Q25 trimming with fastp, MiXCR clone assembly, productive beta chains retained. Each entry merges the rows of one CDR3 protein and shows their most common DNA and genes. The V and J calls were determined by TCRdb, not by the authors. In this sample the table shows 150,000 to 200,000 distinct CDR3 sequences, around four fifths of which occur a single time. The ten largest clones capture 18% of the sample.

Overall study results and their limits: Only the TCR beta chain was sequenced, which likely underestimates true repertoire diversity because unpaired alpha chains were not captured. Only about 7-24% of top clones were present in all five regions of a tumor, suggesting spatial heterogeneity of tumor-infiltrating T cells. The top 250 clones accounted for a significantly greater share of the repertoire in tumors than in blood (p = 0.039). Since the samples were bulk and unsorted, there was no way to compare CD4+ and CD8+ T cell repertoires. The study included only five patients, and the authors note findings should be validated in a larger study. Repertoire overlap was higher between tumor regions (mean around 36%) than tumor-adjacent (around 17%) or tumor-blood (about 15%) pairs, consistent with antigen-driven expansion.

Without any cell sorting, total RNA and DNA were extracted together from about 19-30 mg of bulk tissue using the AllPrep DNA/RNA mini kit. Four or five patients with histopathologically diagnosed primary liver carcinoma underwent surgical resection in China between November 2015 and March 2016. At the time of sampling, the patients were treatment-naive and had chronic HBV infection. Each tumor was sampled at five spatially separated regions: the tumor centre plus the superior, inferior, left-lateral and right-lateral poles. Histology showed that every tumor sample contained more than 80% viable tumor cells. Pieces of fresh tumor and adjacent tissue were cut in half, with one half kept in RNAlater at -80 degrees C and the other half sent for histology. The CDR3 runs 13 amino acids, cysteine and phenylalanine included. Just CDR3 DNA is preserved here, 39 bases in frame from base 1. A distance of 15 bases separates the germline ends of V and J, which lose 3 bases and 6 bases respectively. CDR1 and CDR2, looked up from the germline V gene, are SQVTM and ANQGSEA.

This clonotype originated in a man in his forties with primary liver carcinoma and hepatitis B virus infection. The sequence is built from TRBV29-1 and TRBJ2-7, with no D gene named confidently. The sample was tumor tissue from primary liver carcinoma. This receptor carries the CDR3 CSVDSQENGEQYF. The sequenced DNA: TGCAGCGTTGATTCGCAGGAGAACGGCGAGCAGTACTTC.